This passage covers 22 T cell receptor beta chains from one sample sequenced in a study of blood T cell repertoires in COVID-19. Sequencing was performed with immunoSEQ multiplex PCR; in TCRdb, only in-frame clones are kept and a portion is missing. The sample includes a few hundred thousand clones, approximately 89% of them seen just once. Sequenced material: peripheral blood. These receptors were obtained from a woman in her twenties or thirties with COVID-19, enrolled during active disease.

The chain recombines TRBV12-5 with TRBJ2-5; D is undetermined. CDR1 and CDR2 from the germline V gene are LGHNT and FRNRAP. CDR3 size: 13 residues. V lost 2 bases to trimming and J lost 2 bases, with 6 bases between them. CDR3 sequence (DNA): TGTGCTAGTGGTTTGAACCTACAAGAGACCCAGTACTTC. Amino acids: CASGLNLQETQYF.

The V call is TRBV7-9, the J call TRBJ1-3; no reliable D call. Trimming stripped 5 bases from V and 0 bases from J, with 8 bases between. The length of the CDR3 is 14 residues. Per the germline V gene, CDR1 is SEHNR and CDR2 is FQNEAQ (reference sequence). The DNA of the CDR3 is TGTGCCAGCAGCCTCGCGCTCTCTGGAAACACCATATATTTT. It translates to CASSLALSGNTIYF.

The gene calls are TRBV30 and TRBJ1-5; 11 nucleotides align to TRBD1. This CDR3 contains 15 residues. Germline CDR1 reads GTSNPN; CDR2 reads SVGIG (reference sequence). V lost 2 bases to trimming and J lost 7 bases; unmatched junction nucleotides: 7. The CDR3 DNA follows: TGTGCCTGGAGTCCCTCCGGGACAGGGGGACAGCCCCAGCATTTT. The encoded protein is CAWSPSGTGGQPQHF.

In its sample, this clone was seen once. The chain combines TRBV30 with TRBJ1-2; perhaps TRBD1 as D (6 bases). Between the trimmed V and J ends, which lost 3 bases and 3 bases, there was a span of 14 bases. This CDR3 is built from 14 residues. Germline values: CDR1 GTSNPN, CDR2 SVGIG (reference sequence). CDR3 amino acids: CAWSQGGGHYGYTF. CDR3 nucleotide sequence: TGTGCCTGGAGCCAAGGGGGGGGGCACTATGGCTACACCTTC.

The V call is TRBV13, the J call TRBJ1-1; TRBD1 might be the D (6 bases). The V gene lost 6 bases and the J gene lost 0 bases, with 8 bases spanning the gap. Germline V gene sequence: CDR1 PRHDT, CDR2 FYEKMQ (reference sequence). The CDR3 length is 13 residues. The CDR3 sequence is CASRQGLNTEAFF. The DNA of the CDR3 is TGTGCCAGCAGACAGGGTTTGAACACTGAAGCTTTCTTT.

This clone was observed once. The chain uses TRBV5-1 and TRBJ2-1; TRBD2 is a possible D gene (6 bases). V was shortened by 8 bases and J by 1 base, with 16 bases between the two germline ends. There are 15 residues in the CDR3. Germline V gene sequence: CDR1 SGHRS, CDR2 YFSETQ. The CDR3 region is CASNWGDRSYNEQFF. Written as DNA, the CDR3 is TGCGCCAGTAATTGGGGGGATAGATCCTACAATGAGCAGTTCTTC.

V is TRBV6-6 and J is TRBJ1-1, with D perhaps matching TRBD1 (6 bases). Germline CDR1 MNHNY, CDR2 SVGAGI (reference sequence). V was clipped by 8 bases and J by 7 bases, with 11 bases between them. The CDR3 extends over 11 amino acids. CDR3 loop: CASEGVNEAFF. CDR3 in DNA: TGTGCCAGCGAGGGGGTGAATGAAGCTTTCTTT.

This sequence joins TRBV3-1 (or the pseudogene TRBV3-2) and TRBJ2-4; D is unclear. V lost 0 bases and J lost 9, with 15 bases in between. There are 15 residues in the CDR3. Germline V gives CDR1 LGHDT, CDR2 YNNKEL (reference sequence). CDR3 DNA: TGTGCCAGCAGCCAAGATGACCTCCTCAGGCGCATTCAGTACTTC. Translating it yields CASSQDDLLRRIQYF.

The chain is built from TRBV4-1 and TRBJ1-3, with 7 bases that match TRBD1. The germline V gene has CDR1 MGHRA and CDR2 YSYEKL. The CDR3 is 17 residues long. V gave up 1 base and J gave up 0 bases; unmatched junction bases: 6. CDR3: CASSQVTGRTSGNTIYF. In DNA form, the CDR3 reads TGCGCCAGCAGCCAAGTGACAGGGCGCACCTCTGGAAACACCATATATTTT.

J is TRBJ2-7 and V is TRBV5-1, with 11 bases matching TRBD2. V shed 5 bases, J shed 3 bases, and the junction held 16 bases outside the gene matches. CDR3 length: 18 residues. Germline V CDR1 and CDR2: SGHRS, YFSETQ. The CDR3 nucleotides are TGCGCCAGCAGATCGGACATTTTCCATGGGACTAGCGGCTACGAGCAGTACTTC. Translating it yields CASRSDIFHGTSGYEQYF.

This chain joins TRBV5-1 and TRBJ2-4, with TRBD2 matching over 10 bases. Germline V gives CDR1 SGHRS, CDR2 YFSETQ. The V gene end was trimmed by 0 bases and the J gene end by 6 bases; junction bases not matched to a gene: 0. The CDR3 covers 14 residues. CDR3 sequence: CASSLGLAGNIQYF. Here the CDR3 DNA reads TGCGCCAGCAGCTTGGGACTAGCGGGAAACATTCAGTACTTC.

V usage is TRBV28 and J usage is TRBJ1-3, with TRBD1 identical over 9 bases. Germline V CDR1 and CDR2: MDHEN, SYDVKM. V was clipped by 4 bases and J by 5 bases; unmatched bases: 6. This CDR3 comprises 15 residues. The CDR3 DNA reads TGTGCCAGCAGTTCCGGAGGGACAGGGAGAAACACCATATATTTT. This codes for CASSSGGTGRNTIYF.

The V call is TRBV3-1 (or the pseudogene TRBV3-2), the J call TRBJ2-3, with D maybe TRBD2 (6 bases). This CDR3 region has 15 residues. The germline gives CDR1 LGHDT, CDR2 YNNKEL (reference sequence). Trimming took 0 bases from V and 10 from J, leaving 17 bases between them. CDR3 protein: CASSQEGGPPSPQYF. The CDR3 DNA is TGTGCCAGCAGCCAAGAGGGGGGACCCCCTTCTCCGCAGTATTTT.

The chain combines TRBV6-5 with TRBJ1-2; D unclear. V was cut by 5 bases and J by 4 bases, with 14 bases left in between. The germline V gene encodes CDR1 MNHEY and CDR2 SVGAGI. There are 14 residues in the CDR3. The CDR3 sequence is CASSPSQNLYGYTF. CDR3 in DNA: TGTGCCAGCAGTCCATCACAGAACCTCTATGGCTACACCTTC.

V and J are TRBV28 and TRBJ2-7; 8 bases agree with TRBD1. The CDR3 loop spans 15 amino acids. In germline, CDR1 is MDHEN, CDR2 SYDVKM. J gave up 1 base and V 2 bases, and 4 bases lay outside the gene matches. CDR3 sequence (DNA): TGTGCCAGCAGTTTAGCAGGGACAGGTTCCTACGAGCAGTACGTC. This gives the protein CASSLAGTGSYEQYV.

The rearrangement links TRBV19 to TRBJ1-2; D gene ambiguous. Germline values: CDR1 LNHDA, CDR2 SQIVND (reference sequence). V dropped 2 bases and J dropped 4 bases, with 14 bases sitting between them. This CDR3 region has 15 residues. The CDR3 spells CASSIPPGPIYGYTF. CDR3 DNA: TGTGCCAGTAGTATACCCCCCGGTCCGATCTATGGCTACACCTTC.

The CDR3 here is CASSTQGNENTEAFF. The CDR3 DNA reads TGTGCCAGCAGTACTCAGGGGAACGAGAACACTGAAGCTTTCTTT. The chain joins TRBV28 to TRBJ1-1; perhaps TRBD1 as D (6 bases). V lost 5 bases, J lost 1 base, and 14 bases lay in between. This CDR3 spans 15 amino acids. Germline loops: CDR1 MDHEN, CDR2 SYDVKM.

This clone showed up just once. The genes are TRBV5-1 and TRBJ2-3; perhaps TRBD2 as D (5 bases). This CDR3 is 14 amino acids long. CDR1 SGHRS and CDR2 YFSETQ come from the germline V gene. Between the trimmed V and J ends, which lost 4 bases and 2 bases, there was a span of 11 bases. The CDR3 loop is CASSPGSYTDTQYF. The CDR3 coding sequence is TGCGCCAGCAGCCCGGGGTCCTACACAGATACGCAGTATTTT.

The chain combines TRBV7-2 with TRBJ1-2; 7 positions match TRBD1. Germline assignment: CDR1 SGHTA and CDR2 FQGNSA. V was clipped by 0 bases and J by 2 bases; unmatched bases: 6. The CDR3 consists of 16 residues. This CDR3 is CASSLAGTAYNYGYTF. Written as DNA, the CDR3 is TGTGCCAGCAGCTTAGCCGGGACAGCATACAACTATGGCTACACCTTC. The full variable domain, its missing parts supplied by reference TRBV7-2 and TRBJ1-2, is GAGVSQSPSNKVTEKGKDVELRCDPISGHTALYWYRQSLGQGLEFLIYFQGNSAPDKSGLPSDRFSAERTGGSVSTLTIQRTQQEDSAVYLCASSLAGTAYNYGYTFGSGTRLTVV.

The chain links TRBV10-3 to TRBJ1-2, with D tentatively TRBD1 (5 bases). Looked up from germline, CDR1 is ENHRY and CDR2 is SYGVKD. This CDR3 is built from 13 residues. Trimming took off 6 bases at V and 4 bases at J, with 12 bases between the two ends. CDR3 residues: CAISLDTTYGYTF. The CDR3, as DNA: TGTGCCATCAGCCTGGACACCACCTATGGCTACACCTTC.

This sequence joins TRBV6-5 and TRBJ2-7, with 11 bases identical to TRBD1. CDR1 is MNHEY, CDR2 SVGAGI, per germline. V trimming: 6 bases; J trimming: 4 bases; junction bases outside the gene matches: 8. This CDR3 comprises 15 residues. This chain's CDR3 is CASSVGTGGLYEQYF. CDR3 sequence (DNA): TGTGCCAGCAGCGTTGGGACAGGGGGTTTGTACGAGCAGTACTTC.

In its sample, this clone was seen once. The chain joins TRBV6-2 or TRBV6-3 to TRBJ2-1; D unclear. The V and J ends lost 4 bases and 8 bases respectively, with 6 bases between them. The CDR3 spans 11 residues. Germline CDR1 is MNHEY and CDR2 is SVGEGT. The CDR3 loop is CASSFGHEQFF. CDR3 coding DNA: TGTGCCAGCAGTTTTGGCCATGAGCAGTTCTTC.